The T cell receptor (beta chain) under discussion was sequenced for a study of T cell clonotyping in hematopoietic cell transplantation. Concerning this clone: Its antigen is unknown.

Overall study results and limits: Few recipient clonotypes overlapped donors; over 95% were de novo at given depth.

Data came from immunoSEQ multiplex PCR; TCRdb stores just in-frame clones and leaves some out. The table records approximately 11,000 clones, roughly nine tenths of them present only once. Sequencing used PBMCs, obtained 180 days after allogeneic stem cell transplant. The source is a male patient between 55 and 70 years old who had an allogeneic stem cell transplant from an unrelated donor, so the T cells may come from the graft donor. Some clones in this sample may be carry-over from other donors' samples.

The CDR3 nucleotides read TGCAGCGTTGGGGAGAGGTATGGCTACACCTTC. Its translation: CSVGERYGYTF. The V gene is TRBV29-1, the J gene TRBJ1-2, with unresolved D. CDR3 size: 11 residues. V lost 4 bases and J lost 5, with 8 bases in between. The germline gives CDR1 SQVTM, CDR2 ANQGSEA.